Described below is a single T cell receptor (beta chain) sequence and its context. The antigen remains undetermined. This entry comes from a study of cytomegalovirus exposure and HLA in healthy donors. Overall study context: HLA-typed donors were the source of 80 million to 90 million unique TCRs, which an early data release held.

The donors (healthy individuals) were bone marrow donors. General study findings and limits: The productive fraction for most TCR beta V segments was about 90% or about 30% in an earlier analysis. A later analysis showed TCR association rates differing by HLA locus, peaking at DRB1 and lowest at HLA-C.

Primers included in the PCR were 60 Vbeta and 13 Jbeta primers. Some clones are missing from TCRdb's copy, which holds only in-frame ones; the method was immunoSEQ multiplex PCR. Of about 76,000 clones in the sample, just under 80% were seen once. Sequenced: PBMCs. This receptor was identified in a woman aged 35 to 49 in good health and CMV-seropositive.

CDR3 DNA sequence: TGTGCCAGCAGCTCACCGGGACTAGCGGGGGGTAGAGGTGAGCAGTTCTTC. It codes for CASSSPGLAGGRGEQFF. The V gene is TRBV7-9, the J gene TRBJ2-1; 15 positions match TRBD2. CDR3 length: 17 residues. V was clipped by 4 bases and J by 9 bases; unmatched bases: 10. Per germline, CDR1 SEHNR and CDR2 FQNEAQ (reference sequence).